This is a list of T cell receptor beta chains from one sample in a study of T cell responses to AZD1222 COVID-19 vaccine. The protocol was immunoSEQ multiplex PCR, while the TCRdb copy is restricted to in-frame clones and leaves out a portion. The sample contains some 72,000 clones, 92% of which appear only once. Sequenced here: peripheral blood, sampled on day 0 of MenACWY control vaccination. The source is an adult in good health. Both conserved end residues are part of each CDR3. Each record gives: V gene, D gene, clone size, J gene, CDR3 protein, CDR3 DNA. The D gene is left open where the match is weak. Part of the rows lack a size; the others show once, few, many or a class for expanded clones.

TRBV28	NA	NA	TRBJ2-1	CASSRSYNEQFF	TGTGCCTCCTCGCGGTCCTACAATGAGCAGTTCTTC
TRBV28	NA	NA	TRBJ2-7	CASSFSGGPSYEQYF	TGTGCCAGCAGTTTCTCTGGGGGCCCTTCCTACGAGCAGTACTTC
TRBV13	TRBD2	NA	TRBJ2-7	CASSLGRTSGDEQYF	TGTGCCAGCAGCTTAGGCAGGACTAGCGGGGACGAGCAGTACTTC
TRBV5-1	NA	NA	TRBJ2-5	CASSAKGSRVVWETQYF	TGCGCCAGCAGTGCAAAAGGGTCCAGGGTGGTTTGGGAGACCCAGTACTTC
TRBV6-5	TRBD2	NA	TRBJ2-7	CASSSISSGGSYEQYF	TGTGCCAGCAGTTCCATCTCCAGCGGGGGCTCCTACGAGCAGTACTTC
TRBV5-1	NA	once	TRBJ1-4	CASSPSGATNEKLFF	TGCGCCAGCAGCCCATCAGGAGCAACTAATGAAAAACTGTTTTTT
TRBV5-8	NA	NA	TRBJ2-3	CASLWRAGTDTQYF	TGTGCCAGCCTTTGGCGCGCCGGGACAGATACGCAGTATTTT
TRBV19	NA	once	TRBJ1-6	CASSAGRENSPLHF	TGTGCCAGTAGTGCGGGACGGGAGAATTCACCCCTCCACTTT
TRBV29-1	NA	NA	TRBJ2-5	CSVARGVVETQYF	TGCAGCGTTGCACGAGGGGTGGTTGAGACCCAGTACTTC
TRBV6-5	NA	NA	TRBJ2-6	CASRPDTPGANVLTF	TGTGCCAGCAGGCCAGACACCCCTGGGGCCAACGTCCTGACTTTC
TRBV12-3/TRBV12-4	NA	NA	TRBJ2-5	CASTPDSRETQYF	TGTGCCAGCACCCCGGACAGCCGGGAGACCCAGTACTTC
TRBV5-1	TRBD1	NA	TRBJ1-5	CASSLAGGGGQPQHF	TGCGCCAGCAGCTTGGCAGGGGGCGGGGGTCAGCCCCAGCATTTT
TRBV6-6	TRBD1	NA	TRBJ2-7	CASSYSGQGADEQYF	TGTGCCAGCAGTTACTCGGGACAGGGGGCCGACGAGCAGTACTTC
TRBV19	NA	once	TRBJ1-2	CASSRTGVMRDGYTF	TGTGCCAGTAGTAGAACGGGGGTTATGCGGGATGGCTACACCTTC
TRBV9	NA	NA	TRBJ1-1	CASSVGSSVNTEAFF	TGTGCCAGCAGCGTAGGGTCTTCAGTGAACACTGAAGCTTTCTTT
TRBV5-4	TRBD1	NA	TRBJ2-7	CASSPDQGTVAYEQYF	TGTGCCAGCAGCCCCGACCAAGGGACAGTTGCCTACGAGCAGTACTTC
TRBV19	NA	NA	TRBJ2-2	CASSILRATLGELFF	TGTGCCAGTAGTATTTTGAGGGCAACCCTCGGGGAGCTGTTTTTT
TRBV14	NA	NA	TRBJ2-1	CASSQGLPESSYNEQFF	TGTGCCAGCAGCCAAGGACTACCCGAAAGCTCCTACAATGAGCAGTTCTTC
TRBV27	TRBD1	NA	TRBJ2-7	CASSLVRDRTYEQYF	TGTGCCAGCAGTTTAGTCCGGGACAGGACCTACGAGCAGTACTTC
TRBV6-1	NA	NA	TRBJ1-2	CASSEGAGYTF	TGTGCCAGCAGTGAAGGGGCTGGCTACACCTTC
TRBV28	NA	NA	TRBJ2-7	CASRTWGYEQYF	TGTGCCAGCAGAACGTGGGGGTACGAGCAGTACTTC
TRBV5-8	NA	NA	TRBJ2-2	CASSLAQMRPGELFF	TGTGCCAGCAGCTTGGCCCAGATGAGACCCGGGGAGCTGTTTTTT
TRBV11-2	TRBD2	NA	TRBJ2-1	CASSPDPGLDAISYNEQFF	TGTGCCAGCAGCCCCGACCCGGGACTAGATGCAATCTCCTACAATGAGCAGTTCTTC